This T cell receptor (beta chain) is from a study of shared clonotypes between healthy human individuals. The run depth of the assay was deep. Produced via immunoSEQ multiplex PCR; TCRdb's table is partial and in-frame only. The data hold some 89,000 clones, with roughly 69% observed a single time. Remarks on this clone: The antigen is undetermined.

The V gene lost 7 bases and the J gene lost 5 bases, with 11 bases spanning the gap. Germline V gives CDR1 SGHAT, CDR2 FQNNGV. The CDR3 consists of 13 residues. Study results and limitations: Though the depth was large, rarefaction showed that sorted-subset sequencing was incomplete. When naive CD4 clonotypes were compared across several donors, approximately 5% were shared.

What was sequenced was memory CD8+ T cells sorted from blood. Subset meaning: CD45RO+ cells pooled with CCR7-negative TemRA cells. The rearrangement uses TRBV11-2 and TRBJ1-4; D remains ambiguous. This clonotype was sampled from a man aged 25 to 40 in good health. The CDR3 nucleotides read TGTGCCAGCATGCGTAACCGCAATGAAAAACTGTTTTTT. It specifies CASMRNRNEKLFF.